The next 10 T cell receptor beta chains were all read from a single sample in a study of technical replicates of blood from a handful of donors. The repertoire was sequenced with immunoSEQ multiplex PCR; TCRdb's copy has only in-frame clones and lacks some. The sample shows 68,000 or so clones, approximately 90% of them seen only once. Sample: T cells isolated from PBMCs. Receptors originate from a human donor in good health.

The CDR3 spells CASGGGTGNQPQHF. CDR3 bases: TGTGCCAGTGGAGGGGGCACGGGCAATCAGCCCCAGCATTTT. This sequence joins TRBV6-5 and TRBJ1-5; TRBD1 matches 7 bases. Germline V gene lookup returns CDR1 MNHEY and CDR2 SVGAGI. The CDR3 totals 14 residues. V lost 9 bases to trimming and J lost 2 bases; unmatched junction nucleotides: 7.

This clone was picked up one time. The gene calls are TRBV9 and TRBJ2-7; no clear D. There are 14 residues in the CDR3. V shed 0 bases and J shed 2 bases, with 9 bases lying between them. Germline V gene sequence: CDR1 SGDLS, CDR2 YYNGEE. The CDR3 sequence: CASSVERSTYEQYF. The DNA for the CDR3 is TGTGCCAGCAGCGTAGAAAGGAGCACCTACGAGCAGTACTTC.

This rearrangement joins TRBV4-1 to TRBJ2-3; maybe TRBD2 (5 bases). Trimming removed 5 bases from V and 4 bases from J, with 13 bases in between. The CDR3 is 14 amino acids. Per the germline V gene, CDR1 is MGHRA and CDR2 is YSYEKL. The CDR3 bases are TGCGCCAGCAGCGAAACTAGATTCTCAGATACGCAGTATTTT. It encodes CASSETRFSDTQYF.

In this sample, this clone turned up once. The V and J genes are TRBV5-4 and TRBJ2-7; D is unresolved. The germline gives CDR1 SGHNT, CDR2 YYREEE (reference sequence). Trimming shortened V by 4 bases and J by 7 bases, and 12 bases separated the two germline ends. The CDR3 sequence is 12 residues long. CDR3 sequence (DNA): TGTGCCAGCAGCCCACCCTTCGGGGAGCAGTACTTC. This encodes CASSPPFGEQYF.

This clone was found a few times. As DNA, the CDR3 is TGCGCCAGCAGCCAAGATTCCATCTATGGCTACACCTTC. This encodes CASSQDSIYGYTF. This chain uses TRBV4-1 with TRBJ1-2; D gene ambiguous. V gave up 0 bases and J gave up 4 bases, with 6 bases separating them. CDR1 is MGHRA, CDR2 YSYEKL, per germline. The CDR3 totals 13 residues.

The DNA of the CDR3 is TGTGCCAGCAGTTACTTCTCAGTGAACACTGAAGCTTTCTTT. This sequence encodes CASSYFSVNTEAFF. The J gene is TRBJ1-1, the V gene TRBV6-5; D unresolved. Germline assignment: CDR1 MNHEY and CDR2 SVGAGI. V lost 1 base and J 0 bases, leaving 6 bases between the germline ends. CDR3 length: 14 residues.

V usage is TRBV28 and J usage is TRBJ2-3; 9 bases map to TRBD2. CDR1 is MDHEN and CDR2 is SYDVKM in the germline V gene. J lost 1 base, V lost 8 bases, and 7 bases had no gene match. The CDR3 is 15 amino acids. The CDR3 loop reads CASSPKRGGTDTQYF. CDR3 DNA: TGTGCCAGCTCCCCCAAGCGGGGGGGCACAGATACGCAGTATTTT. Complete variable domain (other parts from reference TRBV28 and TRBJ2-3): DVKVTQSSRYLVKRTGEKVFLECVQDMDHENMFWYRQDPGLGLRLIYFSYDVKMKEKGDIPEGYSVSREKKERFSLILESASTNQTSMYLCASSPKRGGTDTQYFGPGTRLTVL.

The chain joins TRBV11-1 to TRBJ2-1; D unclear. The CDR3 extends over 12 amino acids. Trimming stripped 1 base from V and 5 bases from J, with 3 bases between. Germline V gene lookup returns CDR1 SGHAT and CDR2 FQDESV (reference sequence). The DNA for the CDR3 is TGTGCCAGCAGCTTAGTCAACAATGAGCAGTTCTTC. This encodes CASSLVNNEQFF.

On this clone itself: Its ends do not fully match the called genes, so a read error is possible. The chain recombines TRBV19 with TRBJ1-1, with 7 nucleotides matching TRBD1. CDR3 length: 13 amino acids. The germline V gene has CDR1 LNHDA and CDR2 SQIVND (reference sequence). In DNA form, the CDR3 reads TGTGCCAGTAGTTTACAGGGGAACGCTGAAGCTTTCTTT. Its protein is CASSLQGNAEAFF.

The genes are TRBV2 and TRBJ2-1; D might be TRBD2 (6 bases). V was cut by 2 bases and J by 5 bases, with 16 bases left in between. CDR1 and CDR2 (germline): SNHLY, FYNNEI. The CDR3 has 16 residues. CDR3 region: CASSEIGGNQHNEQFF. DNA of the CDR3: TGTGCCAGCAGTGAAATTGGAGGGAATCAGCACAATGAGCAGTTCTTC.